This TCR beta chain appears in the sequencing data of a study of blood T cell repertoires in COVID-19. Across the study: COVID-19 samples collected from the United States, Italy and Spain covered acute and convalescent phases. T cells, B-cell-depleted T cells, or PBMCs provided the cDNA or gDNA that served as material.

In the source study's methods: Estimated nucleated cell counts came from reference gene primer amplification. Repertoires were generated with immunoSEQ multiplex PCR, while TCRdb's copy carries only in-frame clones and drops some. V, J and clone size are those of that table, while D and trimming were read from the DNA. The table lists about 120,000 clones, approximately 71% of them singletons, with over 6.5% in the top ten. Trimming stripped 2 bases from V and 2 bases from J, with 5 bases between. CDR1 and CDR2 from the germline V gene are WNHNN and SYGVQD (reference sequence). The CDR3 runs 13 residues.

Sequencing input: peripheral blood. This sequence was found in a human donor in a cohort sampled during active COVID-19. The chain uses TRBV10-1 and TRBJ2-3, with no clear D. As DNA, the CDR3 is TGCGCCAGCAGTGAGGAGTACACAGATACGCAGTATTTT. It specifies CASSEEYTDTQYF.